The 14 T cell receptor beta chains in this list originate from one sample, sequenced in a study of vaccination effects on CD4 cells after COVID-19. These TCRs are of unknown antigen specificity. Pools of viral peptides were used by the ViraFEST assay to expand antigen-specific CD4+ T cells ahead of sequencing. CD4+ T cells were isolated after 10 days of culture. Every participant took two doses of the BNT162b2 or mRNA-1273 vaccine. Sequencing used immunoSEQ multiplex PCR; TCRdb keeps in-frame clones, though not all of them. The top ten hold 0.85% to 1.2% of the sample, which has about 80,000 clones, roughly 80% seen once. The source material was CD4+ T cells from PBMCs cultured with HCoV-OC43 spike peptides, sampled after COVID-19 vaccination. Subset reported: HCoV-OC43 spike overlapping peptide pool stimulation. The source is a human donor who received a COVID-19 vaccine.

The rearrangement links TRBV18 to TRBJ2-3, with a tentative D call TRBD1 (5 bases). V gave up 2 bases and J gave up 2 bases, with 11 bases separating them. This CDR3 region has 15 residues. The germline gives CDR1 KGHSH, CDR2 LQKENI. The CDR3 DNA reads TGTGCCAGCTCACCATTACGCGGACACACAGATACGCAGTATTTT. Protein: CASSPLRGHTDTQYF.

The V gene is TRBV5-1, the J gene TRBJ1-1; D is undetermined. The CDR3 extends over 13 amino acids. The V end was cut by 1 base, the J end by 1 base, with 5 bases between. From germline, CDR1 is SGHRS and CDR2 YFSETQ. CDR3 sequence reads: CASSLRENTEAFF. CDR3 in DNA: TGCGCCAGCAGCTTGAGAGAGAACACTGAAGCTTTCTTT.

J is TRBJ2-2 and V is TRBV5-1; tentative D call: TRBD1 (6 bases). CDR3 size: 18 residues. With 1 base removed from V and 3 bases from J, the gap between germline ends came to 19 bases. The germline gives CDR1 SGHRS, CDR2 YFSETQ. CDR3 loop: CASSLTRDNIGYTGELFF. CDR3 in DNA: TGCGCCAGCAGCTTGACCAGGGACAATATAGGGTACACCGGGGAGCTGTTTTTT.

This chain joins TRBV7-3 and TRBJ2-2; possible D gene TRBD1, 6 bases. The V end was cut by 4 bases, the J end by 5 bases, with 11 bases between. Looked up from germline, CDR1 is SGHTA and CDR2 is FQGTGA. The CDR3 consists of 14 residues. The CDR3 loop reads CASSSGHPTGELFF. DNA of the CDR3: TGTGCCAGCAGCTCGGGACATCCTACCGGGGAGCTGTTTTTT.

The V gene is TRBV29-1, the J gene TRBJ2-4; 15 bases are shared with TRBD2. J gave up 5 bases and V 5 bases, and 7 bases lay outside the gene matches. The CDR3 runs to 16 residues. The germline CDR1 and CDR2 sequences are SQVTM and ANQGSEA. In DNA, the CDR3 is TGCAGCGTTACCGGGACTAGCGGGGGGTGGGAAAACATTCAGTACTTC. Encoded protein: CSVTGTSGGWENIQYF.

This clone has only a few counts. This chain links TRBV18 with TRBJ2-3; unclear D gene. Germline-derived CDR1 and CDR2 are KGHSH and LQKENI. The CDR3 is 15 amino acids. Trimming pared 3 bases from V and 0 bases from J, leaving 10 bases between. The CDR3: CASSPEQASTDTQYF. The CDR3 DNA sequence: TGTGCCAGCTCACCGGAACAAGCTAGCACAGATACGCAGTATTTT.

This clone showed up just a few times. The chain has TRBV7-9 and TRBJ1-1, with 8 bases that match TRBD1. Germline V gene data show CDR1 as SEHNR and CDR2 as FQNEAQ (reference sequence). J lost 5 bases, V lost 5 bases, and 7 bases had no gene match. The CDR3 has 14 residues. The CDR3 spells CASSPETGVTEAFF. The CDR3 DNA reads as TGTGCCAGCAGCCCCGAGACAGGGGTAACTGAAGCTTTCTTT. Complete variable domain (other parts from reference TRBV7-9 and TRBJ1-1): DTGVSQNPRHKITKRGQNVTFRCDPISEHNRLYWYRQTLGQGPEFLTYFQNEAQLEKSRLLSDRFSAERPKGSFSTLEIQRTEQGDSAMYLCASSPETGVTEAFFGQGTRLTVV.

The chain employs TRBV20-1 and TRBJ2-5, with 8 bases identical to TRBD2. This CDR3 is 11 amino acids long. The V gene's germline CDR1 is DFQATT and CDR2 SNEGSKA (reference sequence). The CDR3 nucleotides are TGCGGGACTAGTGATAAAGAGACCCAGTACTTC. Its translation: CGTSDKETQYF.

The chain combines TRBV2 with TRBJ1-6; D is unclear. The CDR3 extends over 14 amino acids. CDR1 is SNHLY, CDR2 FYNNEI, per germline. V was pared by 0 bases and J by 8 bases, with 8 bases between. CDR3 nucleotides: TGTGCCAGCAGTGAAGCGGGGAGGTATTCACCCCTCCACTTT. Translated, it gives CASSEAGRYSPLHF.

This chain uses TRBV30 with TRBJ1-6; D gene uncertain. The CDR3 spans 13 residues. V was shortened by 6 bases and J by 10 bases, with 16 bases between the two germline ends. Germline V gene sequence: CDR1 GTSNPN, CDR2 SVGIG (reference sequence). For the CDR3, the DNA is TGTGCCTGCGCCACTGAGCGCGAATCACCCCTCCACTTT. This sequence encodes CACATERESPLHF.

This clone was seen more than once but under ten times. This chain joins TRBV5-4 and TRBJ2-7, with a weak D call TRBD2 (5 bases). This CDR3 region has 14 residues. V dropped 3 bases and J dropped 6 bases, with 16 bases sitting between them. Germline V gene sequence: CDR1 SGHNT, CDR2 YYREEE (reference sequence). The DNA of the CDR3 is TGTGCCAGCAGCTCGTCGAGAGGGTCGGGCGAGCAGTACGTC. Its protein is CASSSSRGSGEQYV.

This clone was seen more than once but under ten times. DNA of the CDR3: TGTGCCAGCCAGAGAACGGGGGGGGCTGAAGAGACCCAGTACTTC. Translation gives CASQRTGGAEETQYF. The V gene is TRBV6-5, the J gene TRBJ2-5, with TRBD2 identical over 8 bases. The germline V gene encodes CDR1 MNHEY and CDR2 SVGAGI. Trimming at V came to 8 bases and at J to 3 bases, leaving 11 bases not matched to a gene. The CDR3 loop spans 15 amino acids.

The chain recombines TRBV6-5 with TRBJ1-1; 8 nucleotides align to TRBD1. The V gene end was trimmed by 0 bases and the J gene end by 1 base; junction bases not matched to a gene: 4. The CDR3 loop spans 16 amino acids. From germline, CDR1 is MNHEY and CDR2 SVGAGI. The CDR3 region has the DNA TGTGCCAGCAGTTACTCGGGACAGGTGCCGAACACTGAAGCTTTCTTT. Protein sequence: CASSYSGQVPNTEAFF.

The rearrangement uses TRBV5-5 and TRBJ2-3; 12 nucleotides agree with TRBD2. The germline V gene encodes CDR1 SGHKS and CDR2 YYEKEE (reference sequence). The CDR3 consists of 20 residues. After removal of 0 bases from V and 6 bases from J, the junction contained 17 bases not matched to a gene. As DNA, the CDR3 is TGTGCCAGCAGCTTGGTTCTGGGGGTGAGGACTAGCGGGGTATATGATACGCAGTATTTT. Its protein product is CASSLVLGVRTSGVYDTQYF.